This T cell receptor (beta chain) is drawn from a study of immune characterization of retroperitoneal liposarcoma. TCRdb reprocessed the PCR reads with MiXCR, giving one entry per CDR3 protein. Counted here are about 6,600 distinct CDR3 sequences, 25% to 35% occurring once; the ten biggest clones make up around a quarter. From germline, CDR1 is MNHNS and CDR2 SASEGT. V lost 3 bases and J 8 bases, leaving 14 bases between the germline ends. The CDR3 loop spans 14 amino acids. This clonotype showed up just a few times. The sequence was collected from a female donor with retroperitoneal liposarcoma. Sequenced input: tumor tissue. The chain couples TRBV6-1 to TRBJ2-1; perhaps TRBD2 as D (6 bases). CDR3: CASSDQLERDEQFF. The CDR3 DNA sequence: TGTGCCAGCAGTGATCAGTTGGAGCGGGATGAGCAGTTCTTC.